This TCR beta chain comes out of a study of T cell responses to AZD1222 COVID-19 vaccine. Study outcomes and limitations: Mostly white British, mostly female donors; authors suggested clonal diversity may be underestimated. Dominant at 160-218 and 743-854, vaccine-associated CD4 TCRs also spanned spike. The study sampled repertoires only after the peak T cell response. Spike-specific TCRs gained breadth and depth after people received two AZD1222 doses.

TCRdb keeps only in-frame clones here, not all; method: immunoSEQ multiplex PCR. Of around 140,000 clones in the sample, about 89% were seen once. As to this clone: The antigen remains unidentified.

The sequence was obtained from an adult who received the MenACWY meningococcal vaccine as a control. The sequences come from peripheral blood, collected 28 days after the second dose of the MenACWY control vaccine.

The chain's CDR3 is CASSQYGTRGETQYF. The CDR3, as DNA: TGTGCCAGCAGCCAATATGGGACACGGGGAGAGACCCAGTACTTC. The chain is built from TRBV16 and TRBJ2-5, with D perhaps TRBD1 (6 bases). The CDR3 is 15 amino acids. V was cut by 1 base and J by 4 bases, with 13 bases left in between. Germline-derived CDR1 and CDR2 are KGHSY and FQNENV.